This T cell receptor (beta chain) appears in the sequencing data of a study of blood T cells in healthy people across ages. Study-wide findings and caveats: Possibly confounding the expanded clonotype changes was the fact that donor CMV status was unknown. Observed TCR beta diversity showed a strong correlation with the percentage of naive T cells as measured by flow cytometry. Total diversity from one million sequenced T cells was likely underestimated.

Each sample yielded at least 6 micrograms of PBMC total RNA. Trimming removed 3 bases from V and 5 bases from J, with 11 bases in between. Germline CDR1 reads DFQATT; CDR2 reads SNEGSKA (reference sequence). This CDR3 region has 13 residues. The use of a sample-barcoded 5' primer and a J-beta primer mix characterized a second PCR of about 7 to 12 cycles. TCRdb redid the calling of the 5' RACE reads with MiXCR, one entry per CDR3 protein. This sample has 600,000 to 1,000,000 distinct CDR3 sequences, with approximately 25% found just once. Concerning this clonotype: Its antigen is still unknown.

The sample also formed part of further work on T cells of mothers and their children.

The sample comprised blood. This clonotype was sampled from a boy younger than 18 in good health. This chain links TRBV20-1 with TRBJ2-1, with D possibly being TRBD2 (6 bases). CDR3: CSASGTSNNEQFF. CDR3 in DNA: TGCAGTGCTAGCGGGACTTCGAACAATGAGCAGTTCTTC.